These 32 T cell receptor beta chains share one sample of origin, sequenced in a study of T cell responses to AZD1222 COVID-19 vaccine. Profiling relied on immunoSEQ multiplex PCR, and the TCRdb table lists in-frame clones only, not all of them. Here the sample spans 140,000 or so clones, roughly 93% being singletons. The sequencing used peripheral blood, collected 28 days after the second AZD1222 dose. These TCRs come from an adult who received the AZD1222 COVID-19 vaccine.

The rearrangement joins TRBV7-2 to TRBJ1-5, with TRBD1 identical over 7 bases. With 5 bases clipped from V and 4 bases from J, the junction kept 5 bases outside the gene matches. The CDR3 contains 14 residues. Germline CDR1 reads SGHTA; CDR2 reads FQGNSA. Written as DNA, the CDR3 is TGTGCCAGCAGCCGTCAGGGGGGTAATCAGCCCCAGCATTTT. It is translated as CASSRQGGNQPQHF.

The chain couples TRBV7-9 to TRBJ2-1; 7 bases are shared with TRBD2. This CDR3 comprises 15 residues. V lost 5 bases and J lost 4; bases outside the gene matches: 8. Germline values: CDR1 SEHNR, CDR2 FQNEAQ (reference sequence). The CDR3 sequence: CASSAASGGYNEQFF. The CDR3 DNA sequence: TGTGCCAGCAGCGCAGCTAGCGGAGGATACAATGAGCAGTTCTTC.

The chain recombines TRBV19 with TRBJ2-1; 11 bases are shared with TRBD2. There are 15 residues in the CDR3. The germline V gene encodes CDR1 LNHDA and CDR2 SQIVND (reference sequence). V lost 4 bases to trimming and J lost 8 bases; unmatched junction nucleotides: 7. The CDR3 bases are TGTGCCAGTAGTACCTTAGCGGGGGGGCGACATGAGCAGTTCTTC. It codes for CASSTLAGGRHEQFF.

The J gene is TRBJ1-5, the V gene TRBV19; 8 bases are shared with TRBD1. Germline assignment: CDR1 LNHDA and CDR2 SQIVND (reference sequence). V shed 5 bases, J shed 4 bases, and the junction held 7 bases outside the gene matches. This CDR3 has 15 residues. The CDR3 DNA reads as TGTGCCAGTAGTGCCGACAGGGGACCAAATCAGCCCCAGCATTTT. Amino acids: CASSADRGPNQPQHF. The variable domain in full, completed from reference TRBV19 and TRBJ1-5, reads DGGITQSPKYLFRKEGQNVTLSCEQNLNHDAMYWYRQDPGQGLRLIYYSQIVNDFQKGDIAEGYSVSREKKESFPLTVTSAQKNPTAFYLCASSADRGPNQPQHFGDGTRLSIL.

V usage is TRBV11-3 and J usage is TRBJ1-5; D is unclear. The germline V gene encodes CDR1 SGHNT and CDR2 YENEEA. This CDR3 region has 16 residues. The V end was cut by 1 base, the J end by 3 bases, with 13 bases between. The CDR3 coding sequence is TGTGCCAGCAGCTTAGCGACCCTCCGGCCCAATCAGCCCCAGCATTTT. Its translation is CASSLATLRPNQPQHF. The entire variable domain, with the rest obtained from reference TRBV11-3 and TRBJ1-5, is as follows: EAGVVQSPRYKIIEKKQPVAFWCNPISGHNTLYWYLQNLGQGPELLIRYENEEAVDDSQLPKDRFSAERLKGVDSTLKIQPAELGDSAVYLCASSLATLRPNQPQHFGDGTRLSIL.

J is TRBJ1-1 and V is TRBV30; D is uncertain. Germline V gene data show CDR1 as GTSNPN and CDR2 as SVGIG (reference sequence). CDR3 length equals 12 residues. Trimming took 4 bases from V and 2 from J, leaving 8 bases between them. CDR3 bases: TGTGCCTGGACTCGAGTTAACACTGAAGCTTTCTTT. It specifies CAWTRVNTEAFF.

This clone has only a few counts. V and J are TRBV19 and TRBJ1-2, with 7 bases aligning to TRBD1. The CDR3 covers 15 residues. Germline CDR1 and CDR2: LNHDA and SQIVND (reference sequence). V lost 0 bases to trimming and J lost 0 bases; unmatched junction nucleotides: 1. CDR3 amino acids: CASSIEGQTNYGYTF. DNA for the CDR3: TGTGCCAGTAGTATAGAGGGACAGACTAACTATGGCTACACCTTC.

The chain uses TRBV9 and TRBJ2-1; 9 bases fit TRBD2. The germline V gene encodes CDR1 SGDLS and CDR2 YYNGEE. The ends lost 0 bases at V and 8 bases at J; junction bases unmatched: 9. This CDR3 comprises 16 residues. The CDR3 nucleotides are TGTGCCAGCAGCGTAGCGGGTAGCGGGAGTACCTATGAGCAGTTCTTC. Encoded protein: CASSVAGSGSTYEQFF.

The chain recombines TRBV12-3 or TRBV12-4 with TRBJ1-5; unclear D gene. V was trimmed by 6 bases and J by 2 bases, leaving 5 bases between them. The CDR3 contains 12 residues. The CDR3 nucleotides read TGTGCCAGCAGGGTCGGCAATCAGCCCCAGCATTTT. Amino acid sequence: CASRVGNQPQHF.

The rearrangement joins TRBV5-4 to TRBJ1-1; a possible D gene is TRBD1 (6 bases). Trimming took off 4 bases at V and 3 bases at J, with 16 bases between the two ends. Germline assignment: CDR1 SGHNT and CDR2 YYREEE (reference sequence). The CDR3 covers 15 residues. CDR3: CASSLGRGGYTEAFF. The CDR3 DNA is TGTGCCAGCAGCCTAGGCAGGGGAGGGTACACTGAAGCTTTCTTT.

This rearrangement joins TRBV7-2 to TRBJ1-1; TRBD1 aligns across 11 bases. The CDR3 covers 15 residues. Looked up from germline, CDR1 is SGHTA and CDR2 is FQGNSA. J was trimmed by 3 bases and V by 5 bases; bases with no gene match: 5. CDR3 loop: CASSPGTGGYTEAFF. CDR3 nucleotides: TGTGCCAGCAGCCCTGGGACAGGGGGATACACTGAAGCTTTCTTT. Combining the CDR3 with reference TRBV7-2 and TRBJ1-1 gives the whole variable domain GAGVSQSPSNKVTEKGKDVELRCDPISGHTALYWYRQSLGQGLEFLIYFQGNSAPDKSGLPSDRFSAERTGGSVSTLTIQRTQQEDSAVYLCASSPGTGGYTEAFFGQGTRLTVV.

The rearrangement uses TRBV29-1 and TRBJ1-5; 7 bases agree with TRBD1. CDR3 length: 13 residues. With 3 bases clipped from V and 6 bases from J, the junction kept 5 bases outside the gene matches. Germline values: CDR1 SQVTM, CDR2 ANQGSEA. CDR3: CSVETGIGQPQHF. CDR3 DNA sequence: TGCAGCGTTGAGACAGGGATCGGTCAGCCCCAGCATTTT.

V and J are TRBV27 and TRBJ1-2, with D hard to call. This CDR3 contains 13 residues. The V and J ends lost 2 bases and 4 bases respectively, with 8 bases between them. Germline V gene sequence: CDR1 MNHEY, CDR2 SMNVEV (reference sequence). CDR3 protein: CASSLGLGYGYTF. CDR3 DNA: TGTGCCAGCAGTTTAGGACTGGGCTATGGCTACACCTTC.

The V and J genes are TRBV27 and TRBJ1-6; possibly TRBD1 for D (5 bases). The CDR3 loop spans 13 amino acids. CDR1 and CDR2 (germline): MNHEY, SMNVEV (reference sequence). Trimming took off 3 bases at V and 8 bases at J, with 8 bases between the two ends. Here the CDR3 DNA reads TGTGCCAGCAGTTTCGACAGATATTCACCCCTCCACTTT. Translated: CASSFDRYSPLHF.

CDR3 nucleotide sequence: TGTGCCAGCAGCCCCCTCCCGGCGGGGGGGCCGACAGCCAAAAACATTCAGTACTTC. Translating it yields CASSPLPAGGPTAKNIQYF. The J gene is TRBJ2-4, the V gene TRBV9, with 9 bases that match TRBD2. The CDR3 extends over 19 amino acids. Germline CDR1 SGDLS, CDR2 YYNGEE. With V trimmed by 4 bases and J by 0 bases, 14 bases remained unmatched.

As for this clone: An end of the junction does not agree with germline; a read error may underlie this. CDR3 coding DNA: TGTGCTAGCAGCTTAGTGGGTGGGAGCACAGATACGCAGTATTTT. It specifies CASSLVGGSTDTQYF. The V gene is TRBV7-7, the J gene TRBJ2-3; D remains unclear. CDR1 and CDR2 (germline): SSHAT, FNYEAQ (reference sequence). The CDR3 extends over 15 amino acids.

The chain has TRBV5-6 and TRBJ1-3, with D hard to call. The length of the CDR3 is 15 residues. Between the trimmed V and J ends, which lost 4 bases and 0 bases, there was a span of 11 bases. Per the germline V gene, CDR1 is SGHDT and CDR2 is YYEEEE. The chain's CDR3 is CASSPRAHSGNTIYF. CDR3 DNA sequence: TGTGCCAGCAGCCCTAGGGCCCACTCTGGAAACACCATATATTTT.

This clone was seen a single time. The chain carries TRBV9 and TRBJ1-1; TRBD1 might be the D (5 bases). Germline V gives CDR1 SGDLS, CDR2 YYNGEE. This CDR3 has 17 amino acids. V lost 1 base and J lost 0, with 16 bases in between. DNA for the CDR3: TGTGCCAGCAGCGTATCCGGGGGGGAGCGGGTGAACACTGAAGCTTTCTTT. As protein: CASSVSGGERVNTEAFF.

This clone was detected once. The rearrangement uses TRBV18 and TRBJ1-1; D is uncertain. Germline CDR1 is KGHSH and CDR2 is LQKENI. This CDR3 region has 14 residues. V lost 3 bases and J lost 1, with 9 bases in between. The CDR3 DNA is TGTGCCAGCTCACCCCAGAAACAGAACACTGAAGCTTTCTTT. It encodes CASSPQKQNTEAFF.

This clone was seen once. This chain joins TRBV7-8 and TRBJ2-6; 11 positions agree with TRBD1. The CDR3 consists of 16 residues. Trimming removed 6 bases from V and 3 bases from J; junction bases left unmatched: 4. Germline lookup yields CDR1 SGHVS and CDR2 FQNEAQ. The CDR3 region has the DNA TGTGCCAGCAGTAGGACAGGGGGCAGTGGGGCCAACGTCCTGACTTTC. Amino acids: CASSRTGGSGANVLTF.

The rearrangement uses TRBV19 and TRBJ1-4; D perhaps matches TRBD1 (6 bases). V was shortened by 4 bases and J by 5 bases, with 14 bases between the two germline ends. The CDR3 is made up of 15 amino acids. CDR1 and CDR2 from the germline V gene are LNHDA and SQIVND (reference sequence). CDR3 protein: CASSTSGAINEKLFF. CDR3 sequence (DNA): TGTGCCAGTAGTACCTCAGGGGCAATCAATGAAAAACTGTTTTTT.

V is TRBV25-1 and J is TRBJ2-3; possibly TRBD1 for D (6 bases). Trimming left V 4 bases short and J 1 base short, with 6 bases between. The CDR3 totals 13 residues. Per the germline V gene, CDR1 is MGHDK and CDR2 is SYGVNS. DNA of the CDR3: TGTGCCAGCAGTGCAGGGGGCACAGATACGCAGTATTTT. It specifies CASSAGGTDTQYF. The whole variable domain, filled in from reference TRBV25-1 and TRBJ2-3, reads EADIYQTPRYLVIGTGKKITLECSQTMGHDKMYWYQQDPGMELHLIHYSYGVNSTEKGDLSSESTVSRIRTEHFPLTLESARPSHTSQYLCASSAGGTDTQYFGPGTRLTVL.

Only one count was recorded for this clone. V and J are TRBV19 and TRBJ1-3; 7 bases line up with TRBD1. CDR3 size: 14 residues. CDR1 and CDR2 from the germline V gene are LNHDA and SQIVND (reference sequence). Trimming cost V 5 bases and J 7 bases; bases outside gene matches: 8. CDR3 amino acids: CASSFRQGWNTIYF. The CDR3 coding sequence is TGTGCCAGTAGTTTCCGACAGGGATGGAACACCATATATTTT.

The V gene is TRBV3-1 (or the pseudogene TRBV3-2), the J gene TRBJ2-7; D is unresolved. The CDR3 is made up of 16 amino acids. Germline V gives CDR1 LGHDT, CDR2 YNNKEL (reference sequence). V was cut by 1 base and J by 0 bases, with 13 bases left in between. The CDR3 sequence: CASSQGSPLSSYEQYF. CDR3 sequence (DNA): TGTGCCAGCAGCCAAGGATCCCCCTTAAGCTCCTACGAGCAGTACTTC.

The V call is TRBV6-5, the J call TRBJ1-6; the match to TRBD1 covers 9 bases. CDR1 is MNHEY, CDR2 SVGAGI, per germline. The junction had 8 bases not matched to a gene; V was cut back by 7 bases and J by 10 bases. This CDR3 is built from 14 residues. CDR3 loop: CASTIDRGESPLHF. CDR3 bases: TGTGCCAGCACTATCGACAGGGGGGAATCACCCCTCCACTTT.

The chain joins TRBV5-1 to TRBJ2-5, with 11 bases that match TRBD2. Unmatched junction bases numbered 10, after V lost 7 bases and J lost 5 bases. The CDR3 is 15 amino acids. Germline V gene sequence: CDR1 SGHRS, CDR2 YFSETQ. CDR3 DNA: TGCGCCAGCGGGGTGCGACTAGCGGGGTTTGAGACCCAGTACTTC. Translated: CASGVRLAGFETQYF.

The count of this clone is one. The chain has TRBV11-2 and TRBJ2-2; D is unclear. Germline V gene lookup returns CDR1 SGHAT and CDR2 FQNNGV. The CDR3 contains 13 residues. Trimming shortened V by 5 bases and J by 5 bases, and 9 bases separated the two germline ends. The CDR3 bases are TGTGCCAGCAGCCCCACAAATACCGGGGAGCTGTTTTTT. Translated, it gives CASSPTNTGELFF.

J is TRBJ1-3 and V is TRBV12-3 or TRBV12-4; D call uncertain. V was trimmed by 8 bases and J by 7 bases, leaving 9 bases between them. This CDR3 is 11 amino acids long. The CDR3 nucleotides are TGTGCCAGCGCCCTCGGGAACACCATATATTTT. Encoded protein: CASALGNTIYF.

V and J are TRBV4-1 and TRBJ2-2, with 7 bases that match TRBD2. CDR3 size: 19 residues. Germline V gene data show CDR1 as MGHRA and CDR2 as YSYEKL. V trimming: 0 bases; J trimming: 0 bases; junction bases outside the gene matches: 10. The CDR3 region is CASSQDIASGNTNTGELFF. For the CDR3, the DNA is TGCGCCAGCAGCCAAGATATCGCTAGCGGCAACACGAACACCGGGGAGCTGTTTTTT.

The V call is TRBV24-1, the J call TRBJ2-3, with 13 bases lining up with TRBD2. From germline, CDR1 is KGHDR and CDR2 SFDVKD. Germline trimming cut 7 bases from V and 2 bases from J; bases unmatched to any gene: 5. The CDR3 totals 16 residues. CDR3 coding DNA: TGTGCCACCAGCGCAGGACTAGCGGGAGACACAGATACGCAGTATTTT. It is translated as CATSAGLAGDTDTQYF.

The chain employs TRBV11-3 and TRBJ2-1; TRBD1 might be the D (6 bases). The CDR3 runs to 14 residues. Trimming shortened V by 5 bases and J by 5 bases, and 13 bases separated the two germline ends. Germline V gene lookup returns CDR1 SGHNT and CDR2 YENEEA. CDR3 region: CASSPQGTHNEQFF. As DNA, the CDR3 is TGTGCCAGCAGCCCACAGGGCACCCACAATGAGCAGTTCTTC.

The J gene is TRBJ1-2, the V gene TRBV12-5; a weak D match, TRBD1 (5 bases). Per germline, CDR1 LGHNT and CDR2 FRNRAP. This CDR3 has 13 amino acids. The ends were cut back, 4 bases at V and 3 bases at J, with 9 bases in the middle. The DNA for the CDR3 is TGTGCTAGTGGTTCCCTCAGGGACTATGGCTACACCTTC. This sequence encodes CASGSLRDYGYTF.